In its sample, the clone carrying this T cell receptor (beta chain) was seen many times. This entry belongs to a study of T cell repertoires in cytomegalovirus infection. V gave up 3 bases and J gave up 2 bases; unmatched junction bases: 9. Germline CDR1 and CDR2: MDHEN and SYDVKM. CDR3 length: 16 residues. TCRdb re-derived calls from the reads in MiXCR, one entry per CDR3 protein. The sample records 480,000 or so distinct CDR3 sequences, around 11% being singletons. The clonotype was recovered from a human donor in good health (CMV status not recorded). Some clones in this sample may be carry-over from other donors' samples. The sample comprised PBMCs. This chain links TRBV28 with TRBJ2-7; TRBD1 aligns across 8 bases. The CDR3 loop reads CASSLGVQGAAYEQYF. In nucleotides, the CDR3 is TGTGCCAGCAGTTTGGGTGTCCAGGGGGCGGCCTACGAGCAGTACTTC.